Shown below are 17 T cell receptor beta chains from a single sample sequenced in a study of blood T cell repertoires in COVID-19. Profiling relied on immunoSEQ multiplex PCR, and the TCRdb table lists in-frame clones only, not all of them. The sample includes 200,000 to 300,000 clones, 65% to 90% of them seen just once. The sequencing input was peripheral blood. These receptors were obtained from a man between 40 and 49 years old who had recovered from COVID-19.

This chain links TRBV20-1 with TRBJ1-2, with D uncertain. V gave up 6 bases and J gave up 7 bases, with 12 bases separating them. The CDR3 sequence is 11 residues long. The V gene's germline CDR1 is DFQATT and CDR2 SNEGSKA (reference sequence). CDR3 nucleotide sequence: TGCAGTGCCCTTCGGGAGGGTGGCTACACCTTC. This codes for CSALREGGYTF.

This chain uses TRBV18 with TRBJ1-2, with 7 nucleotides matching TRBD1. Germline CDR1 KGHSH, CDR2 LQKENI. V was pared by 6 bases and J by 8 bases, with 18 bases of the junction left unmatched. The CDR3 runs 16 residues. This CDR3 is CASSPWPVGQTDGYTF. In nucleotides, the CDR3 is TGTGCCAGCTCCCCCTGGCCGGTGGGACAGACAGACGGCTACACCTTC.

The chain links TRBV20-1 to TRBJ2-7, with 7 bases lining up with TRBD2. Germline V gives CDR1 DFQATT, CDR2 SNEGSKA (reference sequence). The V and J ends lost 5 bases and 10 bases, in that order; junction bases with no gene match: 8. The CDR3 loop spans 11 amino acids. CDR3 bases: TGCAGTGCTCGACGCGGGGACTACCAGTACTTC. Its protein is CSARRGDYQYF.

The chain has TRBV3-1 (or the pseudogene TRBV3-2) and TRBJ2-1, with 8 bases lining up with TRBD2. J gave up 4 bases and V 4 bases, and 9 bases lay outside the gene matches. The CDR3 contains 16 residues. Germline lookup yields CDR1 LGHDT and CDR2 YNNKEL (reference sequence). The CDR3 DNA reads as TGTGCCAGCAGCCTGTTCGGGGGGGGCACGTACAATGAGCAGTTCTTC. Translation: CASSLFGGGTYNEQFF.

The genes are TRBV4-1 and TRBJ2-2; 7 bases match TRBD2. The CDR3 covers 15 residues. V was clipped by 6 bases and J by 5 bases; unmatched bases: 9. Germline V CDR1 and CDR2: MGHRA, YSYEKL. The CDR3: CASRESGTSTGELFF. The CDR3 nucleotides are TGCGCCAGCAGGGAAAGCGGGACTTCGACCGGGGAGCTGTTTTTT.

The chain's CDR3 is CASRKTGANSYEQYF. Here the CDR3 DNA reads TGTGCCAGCAGGAAAACAGGGGCGAACTCCTACGAGCAGTACTTC. The V call is TRBV6-5, the J call TRBJ2-7; 7 bases line up with TRBD1. CDR3 length: 15 amino acids. Trimming at V came to 6 bases and at J to 0 bases, leaving 8 bases not matched to a gene. The germline V gene has CDR1 MNHEY and CDR2 SVGAGI.

V gene TRBV25-1 combines with J gene TRBJ2-1; possible D gene TRBD1, 6 bases. Germline CDR1 is MGHDK and CDR2 is SYGVNS. V lost 2 bases to trimming and J lost 2 bases, with 13 bases between them. CDR3 length: 16 amino acids. CDR3 DNA sequence: TGTGCCAGCAGTGAAGCTCAGGGGTATCCCTACAATGAGCAGTTCTTC. Encoded protein: CASSEAQGYPYNEQFF.

J is TRBJ2-3 and V is TRBV16, with TRBD2 matching over 11 bases. J was trimmed by 6 bases and V by 0 bases; bases with no gene match: 5. Germline V gene sequence: CDR1 KGHSY, CDR2 FQNENV. CDR3 size: 16 residues. Here the CDR3 reads CASSQSATSGKDTQYF. As DNA, the CDR3 is TGTGCCAGCAGCCAATCAGCGACTAGCGGGAAGGATACGCAGTATTTT.

The J gene is TRBJ1-2, the V gene TRBV6-2 or TRBV6-3; D is unresolved. V gave up 2 bases and J gave up 0 bases, with 7 bases separating them. The CDR3 has 14 residues. Germline V CDR1 and CDR2: MNHEY, SVGEGT. The chain's CDR3 is CASSYHSTNYGYTF. CDR3 DNA sequence: TGTGCCAGCAGTTACCACAGCACTAACTATGGCTACACCTTC.

The chain links TRBV6-2 or TRBV6-3 to TRBJ2-7; the D gene is possibly TRBD1 (5 bases). CDR1 and CDR2 from the germline V gene are MNHEY and SVGEGT. CDR3 length: 14 amino acids. Trimming removed 5 bases at V and 0 bases at J, with 11 bases between. CDR3 nucleotides: TGTGCCAGCAGTAGACAGTTACCCTCCTACGAGCAGTACTTC. Its protein product is CASSRQLPSYEQYF.

This clone was seen once. The chain combines TRBV27 with TRBJ2-5; 10 bases are a match to TRBD2. The CDR3 sequence is 15 residues long. Germline lookup yields CDR1 MNHEY and CDR2 SMNVEV (reference sequence). Trimming removed 4 bases from V and 5 bases from J; junction bases left unmatched: 7. The CDR3 DNA sequence: TGTGCCAGCAGTTCCTCTAGCGGGAGTATGGAGACCCAGTACTTC. Encoded protein: CASSSSSGSMETQYF.

The table lists this clone with a few counts. The rearrangement joins TRBV2 to TRBJ1-2; TRBD1 is a possible D gene (6 bases). Trimming cost V 8 bases and J 4 bases, with 23 bases left between them. This CDR3 spans 16 amino acids. Germline V gene lookup returns CDR1 SNHLY and CDR2 FYNNEI. Here the CDR3 reads CASRRETTDSAYGYTF. The CDR3 bases are TGTGCCAGCCGAAGGGAGACGACGGACAGTGCCTATGGCTACACCTTC.

This chain links TRBV6-5 with TRBJ1-4; D uncertain. The V end lost 0 bases, the J end lost 0 bases, and 8 bases lay between the germline ends. The length of the CDR3 is 16 residues. CDR1 and CDR2 (germline): MNHEY, SVGAGI. CDR3 in amino acids: CASSYSGLTTNEKLFF. As DNA, the CDR3 is TGTGCCAGCAGTTACTCCGGTCTCACAACTAATGAAAAACTGTTTTTT.

This chain uses TRBV4-3 with TRBJ2-2; D may be TRBD2 (6 bases). Germline CDR1 reads LGHNA; CDR2 reads YSLEER. V shed 6 bases and J shed 2 bases, with 10 bases lying between them. This CDR3 is built from 14 residues. CDR3 bases: TGCGCCAGCAGTCCGCGGGAAAACACCGGGGAGCTGTTTTTT. Protein sequence: CASSPRENTGELFF.

The chain uses TRBV5-4 and TRBJ2-3; tentatively, D is TRBD1 (6 bases). Deletions cut 3 bases from V and 0 bases from J, with 20 bases between. The CDR3 has 18 amino acids. Germline values: CDR1 SGHNT, CDR2 YYREEE (reference sequence). CDR3 bases: TGTGCCAGCAGCTCGGCACCCGGTGACAGGACAAGCACAGATACGCAGTATTTT. Translation: CASSSAPGDRTSTDTQYF.

The genes are TRBV11-3 and TRBJ1-6; D is uncertain. V lost 5 bases and J 10 bases, leaving 15 bases between the germline ends. This CDR3 has 14 amino acids. Germline values: CDR1 SGHNT, CDR2 YENEEA. CDR3 nucleotide sequence: TGTGCCAGCAGCCGGCGGGCCTCAGTATCACCCCTCCACTTT. Protein sequence: CASSRRASVSPLHF.

The chain is built from TRBV11-3 and TRBJ2-1, with 11 bases that match TRBD2. The germline CDR1 and CDR2 sequences are SGHNT and YENEEA. Unmatched junction bases numbered 7, after V lost 6 bases and J lost 0 bases. The CDR3 has 17 amino acids. The CDR3 DNA follows: TGTGCCAGCAGAAAGCCTAGCGGGGGGTTCTCCTACAATGAGCAGTTCTTC. Translation gives CASRKPSGGFSYNEQFF.